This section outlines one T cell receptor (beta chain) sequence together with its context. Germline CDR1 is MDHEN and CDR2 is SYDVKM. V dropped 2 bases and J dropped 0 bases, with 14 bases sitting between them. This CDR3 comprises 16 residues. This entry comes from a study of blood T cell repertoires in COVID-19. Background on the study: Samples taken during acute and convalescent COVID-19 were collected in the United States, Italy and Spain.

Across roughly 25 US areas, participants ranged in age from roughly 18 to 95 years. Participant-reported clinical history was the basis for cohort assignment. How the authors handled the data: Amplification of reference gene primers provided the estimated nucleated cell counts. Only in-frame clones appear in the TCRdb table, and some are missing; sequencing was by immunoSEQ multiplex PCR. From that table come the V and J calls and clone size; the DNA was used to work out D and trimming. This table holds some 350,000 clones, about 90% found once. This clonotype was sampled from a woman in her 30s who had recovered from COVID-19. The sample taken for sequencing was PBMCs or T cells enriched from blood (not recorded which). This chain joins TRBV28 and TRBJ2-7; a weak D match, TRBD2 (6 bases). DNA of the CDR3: TGTGCCAGCAGTTTAGCAGGAGGGGCCCACTCCTACGAGCAGTACTTC. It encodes CASSLAGGAHSYEQYF.